This T cell receptor beta chain was documented in a study of blood T cells in healthy people across ages. On this clonotype itself: Its target is unknown.

J was trimmed by 0 bases and V by 3 bases; bases with no gene match: 17. Germline loops: CDR1 SEHNR, CDR2 FQNEAQ (reference sequence). The CDR3 runs to 20 residues. A second PCR, run for about 7 to 11 cycles, used a sample-barcoded 5' primer plus a J-beta primer mix. TCRdb analysed the 5' RACE reads with MiXCR anew, one entry per CDR3 protein. Of hundreds of thousands of distinct CDR3 sequences listed, approximately 30% are singletons. Notes on the study in general: Across the age range, TCR beta diversity per million T cells fell in a roughly linear way. Diversity was estimated from one million T cells, and these estimates were considered underestimates. Both higher diversity and more naive CD4+ cells marked long-lived donors when set against aged donors.

This receptor was taken from a woman of 80 years or more in good health. Specimen: blood. V and J are TRBV7-9 and TRBJ1-3; 7 bases fit TRBD1. The CDR3 region has the DNA TGTGCCAGCAGCTTCCCGGGACAGCTGAAACTCGCGAGCTCTGGAAACACCATATATTTT. Translating it yields CASSFPGQLKLASSGNTIYF.